Below, 4 T cell receptor beta chains from the same sample are listed, as sequenced in a study of shared clonotypes between healthy human individuals. Profiled with immunoSEQ multiplex PCR; TCRdb holds only in-frame clones, not every one. The table lists 2 million to 2.5 million clones, approximately 94% of them singletons. The sample was naive CD4+ T cells from PBMCs. Subset indicated: CD45RA+ positively selected. Every receptor here comes from a man between 18 and 35 years old in good health. Some clones in this sample may be carry-over from other donors' samples.

This clone was detected a few times. CDR3 amino acids: CASSFSRVGNTEAFF. CDR3 DNA sequence: TGTGCCAGCAGTTTCTCCAGGGTCGGAAACACTGAAGCTTTCTTT. This chain links TRBV27 with TRBJ1-1, with D perhaps TRBD1 (5 bases). V shed 3 bases and J shed 2 bases, with 13 bases lying between them. The CDR3 runs 15 residues. Germline V gives CDR1 MNHEY, CDR2 SMNVEV (reference sequence).

This rearrangement joins TRBV11-2 to TRBJ2-3; D possibly corresponds to TRBD1 (7 bases). CDR3 length: 16 amino acids. The germline V gene has CDR1 SGHAT and CDR2 FQNNGV. Trimming left V 5 bases short and J 4 bases short, with 19 bases between. The CDR3: CASSQPGGGLADTQYF. The CDR3 DNA is TGTGCCAGCAGCCAACCCGGAGGGGGCCTCGCAGATACGCAGTATTTT.

The chain combines TRBV13 with TRBJ2-2; no reliable D call. The CDR3 extends over 14 amino acids. V lost 5 bases to trimming and J lost 2 bases, with 9 bases between them. Germline V gene data show CDR1 as PRHDT and CDR2 as FYEKMQ (reference sequence). The DNA of the CDR3 is TGTGCCAGCAGCCCCCGACCAAACACCGGGGAGCTGTTTTTT. Translated, it gives CASSPRPNTGELFF.

The rearrangement links TRBV6-1 to TRBJ1-4; TRBD1 matches 7 bases. The V segment lost 5 bases and the J segment 11 bases; nucleotides outside the gene matches: 11. Germline-derived CDR1 and CDR2 are MNHNS and SASEGT. The CDR3 is made up of 14 amino acids. The CDR3 DNA reads TGTGCCAGCAGTCAGAGACAGGGCTCTGGGAAACTGTTTTTT. This translates into CASSQRQGSGKLFF.